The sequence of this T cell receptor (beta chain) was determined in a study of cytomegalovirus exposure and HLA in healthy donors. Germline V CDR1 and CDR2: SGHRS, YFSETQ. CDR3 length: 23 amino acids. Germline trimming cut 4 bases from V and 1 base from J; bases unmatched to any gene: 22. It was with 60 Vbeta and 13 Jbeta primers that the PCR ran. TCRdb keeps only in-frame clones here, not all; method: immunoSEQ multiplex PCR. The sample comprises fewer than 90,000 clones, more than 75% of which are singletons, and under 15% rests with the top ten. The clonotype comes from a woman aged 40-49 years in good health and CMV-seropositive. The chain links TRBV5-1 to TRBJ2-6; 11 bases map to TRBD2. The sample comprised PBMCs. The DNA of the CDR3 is TGCGCCAGCAGCCCCCGAGGAACAGGATCGACTAGCGGGATAACGTCTGGGGCCAACGTCCTGACTTTC. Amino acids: CASSPRGTGSTSGITSGANVLTF. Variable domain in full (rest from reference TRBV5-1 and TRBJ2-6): KAGVTQTPRYLIKTRGQQVTLSCSPISGHRSVSWYQQTPGQGLQFLFEYFSETQRNKGNFPGRFSGRQFSNSRSEMNVSTLELGDSALYLCASSPRGTGSTSGITSGANVLTFGAGSRLTVL.